These 22 T cell receptor beta chains originate from one sample sequenced in a study of T cell responses to AZD1222 COVID-19 vaccine. Generated by immunoSEQ multiplex PCR, the TCRdb table keeps only in-frame clones and is missing some. Of roughly 130,000 clones detected, about 91% appear once; the ten largest clones hold about 1.5%. The sample here was peripheral blood, taken on day 0 of AZD1222 vaccination. The receptors were sampled from an adult in good health.

CDR3 region: CATSRRTGSNSPLHF. In nucleotides, the CDR3 is TGTGCCACCAGCAGGAGGACAGGCTCAAATTCACCCCTCCACTTT. V and J are TRBV15 and TRBJ1-6; 7 bases map to TRBD1. The CDR3 runs 15 residues. V lost 3 bases, J lost 7 bases, and 6 bases stayed unmatched. Germline V gives CDR1 LNHNV, CDR2 YYDKDF (reference sequence).

The chain recombines TRBV19 with TRBJ2-5; 7 bases are shared with TRBD2. CDR3 length: 13 residues. Trimming removed 6 bases from V and 8 bases from J; junction bases left unmatched: 9. Germline loops: CDR1 LNHDA, CDR2 SQIVND (reference sequence). CDR3 amino acids: CASSPPGGGTQYF. The DNA of the CDR3 is TGTGCCAGTAGCCCCCCGGGGGGAGGCACCCAGTACTTC.

The chain is built from TRBV3-1 (or the pseudogene TRBV3-2) and TRBJ2-5, with TRBD2 as a possible D gene (6 bases). The V gene's germline CDR1 is LGHDT and CDR2 YNNKEL (reference sequence). The CDR3 covers 15 residues. V was trimmed by 5 bases and J by 4 bases, leaving 17 bases between them. The CDR3 nucleotides read TGTGCCAGCAGCAACGACGAGCTAGCGCGAGAGACCCAGTACTTC. Its translation: CASSNDELARETQYF.

The sample holds one count of this clone. This chain joins TRBV5-1 and TRBJ1-1; D is perhaps TRBD1 (5 bases). Germline CDR1 SGHRS, CDR2 YFSETQ. This CDR3 is built from 13 residues. Trimming took off 4 bases at V and 3 bases at J, with 10 bases between the two ends. The CDR3 loop is CASSPTGDTEAFF. The CDR3 DNA is TGCGCCAGCAGCCCAACGGGGGACACTGAAGCTTTCTTT. The entire variable domain, with the rest obtained from reference TRBV5-1 and TRBJ1-1, is as follows: KAGVTQTPRYLIKTRGQQVTLSCSPISGHRSVSWYQQTPGQGLQFLFEYFSETQRNKGNFPGRFSGRQFSNSRSEMNVSTLELGDSALYLCASSPTGDTEAFFGQGTRLTVV.

The chain combines TRBV24-1 with TRBJ1-2; perhaps TRBD1 as D (5 bases). This CDR3 region has 12 residues. V lost 1 base to trimming and J lost 7 bases, with 6 bases between them. Germline V gene sequence: CDR1 KGHDR, CDR2 SFDVKD. This chain's CDR3 is CATSDFRVGYTF. The CDR3, as DNA: TGTGCCACCAGTGATTTCAGGGTTGGCTACACCTTC.

The chain uses TRBV10-3 and TRBJ2-1, with 9 positions matching TRBD2. This CDR3 is 18 amino acids long. Trimming removed 5 bases from V and 0 bases from J; junction bases left unmatched: 11. The germline V gene encodes CDR1 ENHRY and CDR2 SYGVKD. The chain's CDR3 is CAISSTEAGGNSYNEQFF. Written as DNA, the CDR3 is TGTGCCATCAGTTCAACCGAGGCGGGGGGGAACTCCTACAATGAGCAGTTCTTC.

The rearrangement uses TRBV12-2 and TRBJ2-3; the D call of TRBD1 is as the table states it, not checked on the DNA. TRBV12-2 has pseudogene status. This CDR3 comprises 20 residues. CDR3 in DNA: TGTGCAAGTCGCTCCCTTCTGTCGTCGGGACAGGGGGCGAGCACAGATACGCAGTATTTT. Translation: CASRSLLSSGQGASTDTQYF.

The V gene is TRBV18, the J gene TRBJ2-5, with TRBD1 matching 8 bases. In germline, CDR1 is KGHSH, CDR2 LQKENI. The CDR3 is made up of 15 amino acids. V shed 4 bases and J 4 bases; nucleotides not matched to a gene: 8. The DNA for the CDR3 is TGTGCCAGCTCACGAACCGGGACAGGAGGAGAGACCCAGTACTTC. As protein: CASSRTGTGGETQYF.

The rearrangement joins TRBV19 to TRBJ2-2, with 10 bases that match TRBD2. The CDR3 has 18 amino acids. CDR1 LNHDA and CDR2 SQIVND come from the germline V gene (reference sequence). Losses at the gene ends were 3 bases for V and 0 bases for J; bases not matched to a gene: 7. Here the CDR3 reads CASSIGSGGYANTGELFF. CDR3 DNA: TGTGCCAGTAGTATTGGTAGCGGGGGGTACGCGAACACCGGGGAGCTGTTTTTT.

This clone was found a few times. This rearrangement joins TRBV5-1 to TRBJ1-1; D unresolved. From germline, CDR1 is SGHRS and CDR2 YFSETQ. The CDR3 sequence is 15 residues long. The V end lost 2 bases, the J end lost 5 bases, and 16 bases lay between the germline ends. The CDR3 sequence: CASSFSMSARTEAFF. DNA of the CDR3: TGCGCCAGCAGCTTTTCGATGTCCGCGAGGACTGAAGCTTTCTTT.

This sequence joins TRBV7-9 and TRBJ1-1; weak D call: TRBD1 (6 bases). CDR1 is SEHNR and CDR2 is FQNEAQ in the germline V gene (reference sequence). The CDR3 has 14 amino acids. The V end was cut by 2 bases, the J end by 6 bases, with 13 bases between. CDR3 loop: CASSLRGAGAEAFF. The DNA for the CDR3 is TGTGCCAGCAGCTTACGGGGGGCAGGGGCTGAAGCTTTCTTT.

Here the CDR3 reads CASSLLTGEETQYF. The CDR3 coding sequence is TGTGCCAGCAGCCTTCTTACAGGGGAAGAGACCCAGTACTTC. The chain has TRBV2 and TRBJ2-5; 7 bases match TRBD1. CDR1 and CDR2 from the germline V gene are SNHLY and FYNNEI. The CDR3 length is 14 residues. After removal of 6 bases from V and 3 bases from J, the junction contained 7 bases not matched to a gene. Drawing the rest from reference TRBV2 and TRBJ2-5, the complete variable domain is EPEVTQTPSHQVTQMGQEVILRCVPISNHLYFYWYRQILGQKVEFLVSFYNNEISEKSEIFDDQFSVERPDGSNFTLKIRSTKLEDSAMYFCASSLLTGEETQYFGPGTRLLVL.

This rearrangement joins TRBV7-8 to TRBJ2-2; 9 nucleotides line up with TRBD1. The V segment lost 4 bases and the J segment 6 bases; nucleotides outside the gene matches: 12. Germline CDR1 SGHVS, CDR2 FQNEAQ. The CDR3 sequence is 17 residues long. The CDR3 loop is CASSSTGTGFSAGELFF. As DNA, the CDR3 is TGTGCCAGCAGCTCAACCGGGACAGGGTTTAGCGCCGGGGAGCTGTTTTTT.

CDR3 region: CASSLGTASEAFF. The CDR3 coding sequence is TGTGCCAGCAGCTTAGGGACAGCGAGTGAAGCTTTCTTT. The V gene is TRBV7-9, the J gene TRBJ1-1, with D possibly matching TRBD1 (6 bases). The length of the CDR3 is 13 residues. The germline gives CDR1 SEHNR, CDR2 FQNEAQ (reference sequence). Trimming left V 1 base short and J 7 bases short, with 10 bases between.

The gene calls are TRBV3-1 (or the pseudogene TRBV3-2) and TRBJ2-1; unclear D gene. Germline CDR1 is LGHDT and CDR2 is YNNKEL (reference sequence). This CDR3 has 13 residues. V lost 1 base, J lost 12 bases, and 13 bases lay in between. The CDR3 loop reads CASSQVVGEGQFF. The DNA of the CDR3 is TGTGCCAGCAGCCAAGTGGTTGGAGAAGGGCAGTTCTTC.

As to this clone: The sample carries other DNA sequences with the same CDR3. J is TRBJ1-5 and V is TRBV10-3; D remains unclear. Germline V CDR1 and CDR2: ENHRY, SYGVKD. V lost 4 bases, J lost 4 bases, and 11 bases lay in between. The CDR3 is 14 residues long. CDR3 sequence reads: CAISVGGSNQPQHF. The CDR3 DNA reads TGTGCCATCAGTGTAGGCGGGTCGAATCAGCCCCAGCATTTT.

This rearrangement joins TRBV5-1 to TRBJ2-7; D may be TRBD2 (5 bases). Germline CDR1 is SGHRS and CDR2 is YFSETQ. Deletions cut 0 bases from V and 3 bases from J, with 7 bases between. CDR3 length: 13 amino acids. Here the CDR3 reads CASSLGAVYEQYV. The CDR3 region has the DNA TGCGCCAGCAGCTTGGGAGCGGTCTACGAGCAGTACGTC.

CDR3 bases: TGTGCCAGCAGCCACAGACTGAGCTCCTATAATTCACCCCTCCACTTT. Its translation is CASSHRLSSYNSPLHF. The chain carries TRBV7-2 and TRBJ1-6; no definite D call. Germline V gene sequence: CDR1 SGHTA, CDR2 FQGNSA. V was clipped by 5 bases and J by 0 bases, with 11 bases between them. The length of the CDR3 is 16 residues.

The chain joins TRBV7-9 to TRBJ2-2; D gene uncertain. Per germline, CDR1 SEHNR and CDR2 FQNEAQ (reference sequence). This CDR3 region has 12 residues. Deletions cut 7 bases from V and 3 bases from J, with 6 bases between. CDR3 in DNA: TGTGCCAGCATCCCTTACACCGGGGAGCTGTTTTTT. Protein sequence: CASIPYTGELFF. Full variable domain (missing parts from reference TRBV7-9 and TRBJ2-2): DTGVSQNPRHKITKRGQNVTFRCDPISEHNRLYWYRQTLGQGPEFLTYFQNEAQLEKSRLLSDRFSAERPKGSFSTLEIQRTEQGDSAMYLCASIPYTGELFFGEGSRLTVL.

The chain uses TRBV7-9 and TRBJ2-1; D remains ambiguous. From germline, CDR1 is SEHNR and CDR2 FQNEAQ (reference sequence). The CDR3 loop spans 13 amino acids. V was trimmed by 5 bases and J by 7 bases, leaving 12 bases between them. The CDR3 nucleotides are TGTGCCAGCAGCCAGAACGGGCCTAATGAGCAGTTCTTC. Encoded protein: CASSQNGPNEQFF.

This rearrangement joins TRBV7-6 to TRBJ1-6; D is unclear. V was shortened by 1 base and J by 5 bases, with 9 bases between the two germline ends. The CDR3 is made up of 15 amino acids. The germline CDR1 and CDR2 sequences are SGHVS and FNYEAQ. CDR3 sequence reads: CASSLGASDNSPLHF. DNA of the CDR3: TGTGCCAGCAGCTTAGGGGCCAGCGATAATTCACCCCTCCACTTT. Looking up the rest from reference TRBV7-6 and TRBJ1-6 gives the full variable domain: GAGVSQSPRYKVTKRGQDVALRCDPISGHVSLYWYRQALGQGPEFLTYFNYEAQQDKSGLPNDRFSAERPEGSISTLTIQRTEQRDSAMYRCASSLGASDNSPLHFGNGTRLTVT.

The chain has TRBV7-3 and TRBJ2-1, with 9 bases that match TRBD2. Germline lookup yields CDR1 SGHTA and CDR2 FQGTGA. This CDR3 is built from 16 residues. Losses at the gene ends were 1 base for V and 8 bases for J; bases not matched to a gene: 9. CDR3 in DNA: TGTGCCAGCAGCTTAATACTAGCGGGCACGGTCGATGAGCAGTTCTTC. This encodes CASSLILAGTVDEQFF. The entire variable domain, with the rest obtained from reference TRBV7-3 and TRBJ2-1, is as follows: GAGVSQTPSNKVTEKGKYVELRCDPISGHTALYWYRQSLGQGPEFLIYFQGTGAADDSGLPNDRFFAVRPEGSVSTLKIQRTERGDSAVYLCASSLILAGTVDEQFFGPGTRLTVL.